This TCR beta chain appears in the sequencing data of a study of tumor and adjacent non-tumor tissue in lung cancer. In the study overall: Patients were aged roughly 30 to 76, 9 to 10 men and 4 to 6 women, stage I to III.

Three rounds of nested PCR, following a modified ARM-PCR protocol, produced the TCRbeta library. In TCRdb, the multiplex PCR reads were re-called with MiXCR into one record per CDR3 protein. The sample records 100,000 to 120,000 distinct CDR3 sequences, approximately 80% being singletons. The CDR3 totals 10 residues. CDR1 is DFQATT and CDR2 is SNEGSKA in the germline V gene (reference sequence). This sample's RNA came from whole unsorted tissue. The specimen sequenced was lung tumor tissue. The source is a man aged 70-80 years with non-small cell lung cancer. The J gene is TRBJ1-2, the V gene TRBV20-1; no clear D. The CDR3 DNA reads as TGCACTACTGAAGGAGGTGGCTACACCTTC. It encodes CTTEGGGYTF.